These 2 T cell receptor beta chains share one sample of origin, sequenced in a study of breast tumors, draining lymph nodes, adjacent tissues. TCRdb reprocessed the multiplex PCR reads with MiXCR, giving one entry per CDR3 protein. The table has 6,500 to 7,500 distinct CDR3 sequences, over 40% seen once. The material sequenced was tumor-adjacent breast tissue. The receptors were gathered from a female donor with breast cancer. Some clones in this sample may be carry-over from other donors' samples.

By share, this clonotype ranks as medium-sized. The chain joins TRBV11-2 to TRBJ2-7; the D gene is possibly TRBD2 (6 bases). CDR1 is SGHAT and CDR2 is FQNNGV in the germline V gene. The ends were cut back, 4 bases at V and 0 bases at J, with 19 bases in the middle. The CDR3 loop spans 17 amino acids. The CDR3 DNA follows: TGTGCCAGCAGCTACCTATGGGGGGAAAGGAGCTCCTACGAGCAGTACTTC. Its protein product is CASSYLWGERSSYEQYF.

By sample fraction, this clonotype is medium-sized. The V gene is TRBV6-2 or TRBV6-3, the J gene TRBJ2-2; D perhaps matches TRBD1 (6 bases). This CDR3 spans 14 amino acids. Germline assignment: CDR1 MNHEY and CDR2 SVGEGT. Trimming took off 5 bases at V and 3 bases at J, with 10 bases between the two ends. CDR3 in DNA: TGTGCCAGCAGTGTCGCAGGGGACACCGGGGAGCTGTTTTTT. Its translation: CASSVAGDTGELFF.